This T cell receptor beta chain was profiled in a study of patients and donors after allogeneic stem cell transplantation. Using its own MiXCR run on the RT-PCR reads, TCRdb lists one record per CDR3 protein. The sample shows tens of thousands of distinct CDR3 sequences, roughly 5.1% of them seen only once. The specimen sequenced was blood, either unsorted or a sorted T cell fraction (not recorded which). The receptor comes from a human donor who was either an allogeneic HSCT recipient or a stem cell or donor lymphocyte infusion donor (not recorded which). It is not recorded whose cells these are; they may come from a transplant donor.

Here the CDR3 reads CASSAERGHRYGETQYF. The DNA of the CDR3 is TGTGCCAGCAGTGCTGAAAGGGGGCATCGGTATGGGGAGACCCAGTACTTC. The chain is built from TRBV2 and TRBJ2-5; 7 bases match TRBD1. The V segment lost 4 bases and the J segment 5 bases; nucleotides outside the gene matches: 16. CDR1 and CDR2 (germline): SNHLY, FYNNEI. The CDR3 contains 17 residues.